This T cell receptor (beta chain) is from a study of CD8 T cells in ankylosing spondylitis. General study results and limits: Made up of about eight highly homologous variants, a TCR beta motif appeared characteristic of ankylosing spondylitis blood. Disease-linked clones displayed a CD8+ phenotype and appeared relatively rarely in peripheral blood. Disease-linked clones reportedly concentrated significantly in matched ankylosing spondylitis synovial fluid.

Preparation of TCR beta libraries was done by quantitative 5'-RACE with molecular barcodes. TCRdb independently ran MiXCR on the 5' RACE reads; one entry per CDR3 protein. The sample holds about 460,000 distinct CDR3 sequences; 5.3% are singletons and the top ten take roughly 3.5%. Per germline, CDR1 SGHAT and CDR2 FQDESV (reference sequence). The CDR3 has 14 amino acids. Germline trimming cut 7 bases from V and 8 bases from J; bases unmatched to any gene: 7. This clonotype was recorded at least ten times. Antigen specificity is unknown. The sample comprised blood, either unsorted or a sorted T cell fraction (not recorded which). The chain joins TRBV11-1 to TRBJ1-6; TRBD1 aligns across 8 bases. The TCR comes from a male donor with ankylosing spondylitis. The CDR3, as DNA: TGTGCCAGCACCTGGACAGGGAACGATTCACCCCTCCACTTT. Its protein is CASTWTGNDSPLHF.